The entry below gives a single T cell receptor (beta chain) sequence along with its context. What it binds is unknown. It was into CD45RA+ naive and CD45RA-negative memory subsets that the CD4+ cells were split. The data were taken from a study of shared clonotypes between healthy human individuals. V was pared by 3 bases and J by 7 bases, with 28 bases between. This CDR3 spans 18 amino acids. Germline CDR1 and CDR2: LGHNA and YSLEER. In the authors' workflow: With immunoSEQ giving junction-only sequences and no quality scores, filtering differed. Repertoires were generated with immunoSEQ multiplex PCR, while TCRdb's copy carries only in-frame clones and drops some. V, J and clone size were drawn from that table, and D and trimming were deduced from the DNA. The sample records about 2.4 million clones, approximately 93% being singletons. Points from the study as a whole: Clonotypes not shared had lower generation probabilities than those common to all four donors.

Input material: naive CD4+ T cells from PBMCs. Subset described: CD45RA+ positively selected. The rearrangement links TRBV4-3 to TRBJ2-7; D possibly corresponds to TRBD1 (5 bases). The receptor comes from a young man in good health. Some clones in this sample may be carry-over from other donors' samples. As DNA, the CDR3 is TGCGCCAGCAGCCAGGAAAGCCCGGACACCACACAAGAGAGGGAGCAGTACTTC. Its protein is CASSQESPDTTQEREQYF.